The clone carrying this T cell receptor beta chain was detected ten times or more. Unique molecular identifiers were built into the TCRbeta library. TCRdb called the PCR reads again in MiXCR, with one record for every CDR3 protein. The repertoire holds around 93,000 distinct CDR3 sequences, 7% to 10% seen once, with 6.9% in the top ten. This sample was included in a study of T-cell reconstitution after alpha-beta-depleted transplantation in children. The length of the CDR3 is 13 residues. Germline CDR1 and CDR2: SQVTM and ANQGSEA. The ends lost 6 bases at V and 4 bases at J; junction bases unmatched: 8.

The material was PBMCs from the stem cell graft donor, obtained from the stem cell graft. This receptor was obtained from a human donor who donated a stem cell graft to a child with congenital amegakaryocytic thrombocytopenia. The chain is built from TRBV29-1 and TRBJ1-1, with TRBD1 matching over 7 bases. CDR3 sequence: CSVGTASGTEAFF. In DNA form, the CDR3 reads TGCAGCGTAGGGACAGCCTCTGGCACTGAAGCTTTCTTT.